These 15 T cell receptor beta chains were sequenced from one sample in a study of blood T cell repertoires in COVID-19. TCRdb's copy holds only in-frame clones and misses some; the assay was immunoSEQ multiplex PCR. This repertoire shows tens of thousands of clones, around 85% found once; its top ten account for 15% to 20%. The sample comprised peripheral blood. The receptors originated from a human donor in a cohort sampled during active COVID-19.

CDR3 region: CASGSGSPPENEQFF. In DNA form, the CDR3 reads TGTGCCAGCGGATCCGGGAGCCCCCCCGAGAATGAGCAGTTCTTC. The chain uses TRBV7-8 and TRBJ2-1; tentatively, D is TRBD2 (6 bases). The V gene's germline CDR1 is SGHVS and CDR2 FQNEAQ. CDR3 size: 15 residues. V was shortened by 8 bases and J by 7 bases, with 21 bases between the two germline ends. Full variable domain (rest looked up from reference TRBV7-8 and TRBJ2-1): GAGVSQSPRYKVAKRGQDVALRCDPISGHVSLFWYQQALGQGPEFLTYFQNEAQLDKSGLPSDRFFAERPEGSVSTLKIQRTQQEDSAVYLCASGSGSPPENEQFFGPGTRLTVL.

This chain links TRBV9 with TRBJ1-2; D ambiguous. The CDR3 runs to 13 residues. Germline V gene lookup returns CDR1 SGDLS and CDR2 YYNGEE. Trimming removed 1 base at V and 4 bases at J, with 8 bases between. CDR3 sequence (DNA): TGTGCCAGCAGCGTAATCCCCGGCTATGGCTACACCTTC. Its protein is CASSVIPGYGYTF.

V gene TRBV7-9 combines with J gene TRBJ2-7, with 9 nucleotides matching TRBD1. This CDR3 contains 15 residues. Germline V gives CDR1 SEHNR, CDR2 FQNEAQ (reference sequence). Germline trimming cut 5 bases from V and 5 bases from J; bases unmatched to any gene: 10. CDR3 nucleotide sequence: TGTGCCAGCAGCCATTCTACCGGGACAGGGAACGAGCAGTACTTC. Translation: CASSHSTGTGNEQYF.

The chain uses TRBV14 and TRBJ2-1; a weak D match, TRBD1 (6 bases). V lost 4 bases to trimming and J lost 7 bases, with 17 bases between them. The CDR3 consists of 15 residues. CDR1 SGHDN and CDR2 FVKESK come from the germline V gene. In DNA form, the CDR3 reads TGTGCCAGCAGCCGCAGGGGTGGGAAACTTAATGAGCAGTTCTTC. It translates to CASSRRGGKLNEQFF.

The V call is TRBV6-5, the J call TRBJ1-1, with D uncertain. Germline lookup yields CDR1 MNHEY and CDR2 SVGAGI. The CDR3 spans 13 residues. Between the trimmed V and J ends, which lost 0 bases and 3 bases, there was a span of 5 bases. DNA of the CDR3: TGTGCCAGCAGTTACTCGAGATACACTGAAGCTTTCTTT. Its protein product is CASSYSRYTEAFF.

The chain employs TRBV6-1 and TRBJ2-4; TRBD1 matches at 7 bases. The germline gives CDR1 MNHNS, CDR2 SASEGT. After removal of 3 bases from V and 0 bases from J, the junction contained 2 bases not matched to a gene. The CDR3 sequence is 15 residues long. The CDR3 DNA reads as TGTGCCAGCAGTGAGGGACAGCTAGCCAAAAACATTCAGTACTTC. Encoded protein: CASSEGQLAKNIQYF.

The chain combines TRBV28 with TRBJ1-1; D possibly corresponds to TRBD1 (5 bases). This CDR3 comprises 13 residues. CDR1 is MDHEN, CDR2 SYDVKM, per germline. V was pared by 8 bases and J by 5 bases, with 15 bases between. The CDR3 sequence is CASGGRIGTEAFF. For the CDR3, the DNA is TGTGCCAGCGGGGGGAGGATTGGGACTGAAGCTTTCTTT. Looking up the rest from reference TRBV28 and TRBJ1-1 gives the full variable domain: DVKVTQSSRYLVKRTGEKVFLECVQDMDHENMFWYRQDPGLGLRLIYFSYDVKMKEKGDIPEGYSVSREKKERFSLILESASTNQTSMYLCASGGRIGTEAFFGQGTRLTVV.

The genes are TRBV3-1 (or the pseudogene TRBV3-2) and TRBJ2-3; no firm D call. CDR3 length equals 13 residues. CDR1 and CDR2 from the germline V gene are LGHDT and YNNKEL (reference sequence). Trimming took off 4 bases at V and 5 bases at J, with 10 bases between the two ends. The CDR3 here is CASSRLERDTQYF. DNA of the CDR3: TGTGCCAGCAGCCGGCTAGAGCGAGATACGCAGTATTTT.

The V and J genes are TRBV30 and TRBJ2-7; weak D call: TRBD2 (6 bases). CDR1 and CDR2 from the germline V gene are GTSNPN and SVGIG (reference sequence). The CDR3 has 17 residues. The V and J ends lost 1 base and 6 bases respectively, with 25 bases between them. CDR3 protein: CAWSDPRAGIFTGEQYF. The CDR3 DNA follows: TGTGCCTGGAGTGACCCTCGGGCGGGAATTTTTACCGGCGAGCAGTACTTC. Drawing the rest from reference TRBV30 and TRBJ2-7, the complete variable domain is SQTIHQWPATLVQPVGSPLSLECTVEGTSNPNLYWYRQAAGRGLQLLFYSVGIGQISSEVPQNLSASRPQDRQFILSSKKLLLSDSGFYLCAWSDPRAGIFTGEQYFGPGTRLTVT.

CDR3 in DNA: TGTGCCAGCAGCTTAGTTCGGTCACCCCTCCACTTT. Encoded protein: CASSLVRSPLHF. V and J are TRBV7-4 and TRBJ1-6; D unclear. Trimming took off 1 base at V and 10 bases at J, with 5 bases between the two ends. The CDR3 consists of 12 residues. CDR1 SGHVT and CDR2 SQSDAQ come from the germline V gene.

The chain recombines TRBV28 with TRBJ1-4; weak D call: TRBD1 (6 bases). Trimming cost V 5 bases and J 0 bases, with 13 bases left between them. This CDR3 region has 16 residues. Germline CDR1 reads MDHEN; CDR2 reads SYDVKM. The CDR3 DNA reads TGTGCCAGCAGTATTGCCAGGGGAACAACTAATGAAAAACTGTTTTTT. Translating gives CASSIARGTTNEKLFF.

The gene calls are TRBV5-6 and TRBJ2-3; TRBD2 might be the D (6 bases). V was shortened by 4 bases and J by 9 bases, with 24 bases between the two germline ends. This CDR3 spans 16 amino acids. Germline-derived CDR1 and CDR2 are SGHDT and YYEEEE. For the CDR3, the DNA is TGTGCCAGCAGCCTGGGGGGTCAGCCGGGCGGGGACACGCAGTATTTT. Translation gives CASSLGGQPGGDTQYF. Full variable domain (remainder filled in from reference TRBV5-6 and TRBJ2-3): DAGVTQSPTHLIKTRGQQVTLRCSPKSGHDTVSWYQQALGQGPQFIFQYYEEEERQRGNFPDRFSGHQFPNYSSELNVNALLLGDSALYLCASSLGGQPGGDTQYFGPGTRLTVL.

The V gene is TRBV7-2, the J gene TRBJ1-5; 7 bases fit TRBD1. Germline loops: CDR1 SGHTA, CDR2 FQGNSA. Trimming took 7 bases from V and 2 from J; bases not matched to a gene: 5. The CDR3 contains 14 residues. This chain's CDR3 is CASTRTGGNQPQHF. The CDR3 DNA reads TGTGCCAGCACTCGCACAGGGGGCAATCAGCCCCAGCATTTT. The full variable domain, its missing parts supplied by reference TRBV7-2 and TRBJ1-5, is GAGVSQSPSNKVTEKGKDVELRCDPISGHTALYWYRQSLGQGLEFLIYFQGNSAPDKSGLPSDRFSAERTGGSVSTLTIQRTQQEDSAVYLCASTRTGGNQPQHFGDGTRLSIL.

This clone was observed a few times. CDR3 loop: CATSRGQTSGGRELFF. In nucleotides, the CDR3 is TGTGCCACCAGCAGAGGACAGACTAGCGGGGGCCGGGAGCTGTTTTTT. V is TRBV15 and J is TRBJ2-2; 12 bases are shared with TRBD2. The V segment lost 1 base and the J segment 9 bases; nucleotides outside the gene matches: 6. Germline V gene lookup returns CDR1 LNHNV and CDR2 YYDKDF (reference sequence). CDR3 length equals 16 residues. Complete variable domain (other parts from reference TRBV15 and TRBJ2-2): DAMVIQNPRYQVTQFGKPVTLSCSQTLNHNVMYWYQQKSSQAPKLLFHYYDKDFNNEADTPDNFQSRRPNTSFCFLDIRSPGLGDTAMYLCATSRGQTSGGRELFFGEGSRLTVL.

The V gene is TRBV30, the J gene TRBJ1-2; possible D gene TRBD1, 5 bases. The CDR3 is made up of 15 amino acids. V shed 0 bases and J shed 6 bases, with 17 bases lying between them. CDR1 and CDR2 (germline): GTSNPN, SVGIG (reference sequence). Here the CDR3 reads CAWSVIAGRLHGYTF. CDR3 DNA sequence: TGTGCCTGGAGTGTAATTGCAGGGAGGCTGCATGGCTACACCTTC. The full variable domain, completed using reference TRBV30 and TRBJ1-2, is SQTIHQWPATLVQPVGSPLSLECTVEGTSNPNLYWYRQAAGRGLQLLFYSVGIGQISSEVPQNLSASRPQDRQFILSSKKLLLSDSGFYLCAWSVIAGRLHGYTFGSGTRLTVV.